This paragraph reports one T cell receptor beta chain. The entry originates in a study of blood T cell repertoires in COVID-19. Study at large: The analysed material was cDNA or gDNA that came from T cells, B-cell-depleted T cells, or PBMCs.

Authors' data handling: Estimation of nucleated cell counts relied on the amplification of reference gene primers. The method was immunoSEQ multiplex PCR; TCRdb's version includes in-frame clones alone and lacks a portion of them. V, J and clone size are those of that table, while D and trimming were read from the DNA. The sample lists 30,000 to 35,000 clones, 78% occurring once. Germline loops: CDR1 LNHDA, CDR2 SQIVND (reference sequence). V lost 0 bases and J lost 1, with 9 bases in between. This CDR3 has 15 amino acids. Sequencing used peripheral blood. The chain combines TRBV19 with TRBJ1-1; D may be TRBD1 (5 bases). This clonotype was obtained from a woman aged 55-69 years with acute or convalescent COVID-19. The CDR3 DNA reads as TGTGCCAGTAGTATAGAGCGGGGGGGGAACACTGAAGCTTTCTTT. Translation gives CASSIERGGNTEAFF. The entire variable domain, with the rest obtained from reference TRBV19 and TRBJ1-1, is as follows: DGGITQSPKYLFRKEGQNVTLSCEQNLNHDAMYWYRQDPGQGLRLIYYSQIVNDFQKGDIAEGYSVSREKKESFPLTVTSAQKNPTAFYLCASSIERGGNTEAFFGQGTRLTVV.